Included here is one T cell receptor beta chain sequence, with context. As yet, its antigen is unknown. Here immunoSEQ multiplex PCR was the method, and the copy in TCRdb shows in-frame clones only, minus some. Among about 8,100 clones listed, approximately 72% were seen once. Germline V gives CDR1 GTSNPN, CDR2 SVGIG (reference sequence). V was cut by 3 bases and J by 7 bases, with 13 bases left in between. The CDR3 length is 13 residues. These data originate in a study of vaccination effects on CD4 cells after COVID-19. Study in general: Participants each got two BNT162b2 or mRNA-1273 vaccine doses.

Within the ViraFEST assay, antigen-specific CD4+ T cells underwent expansion with viral peptide pools prior to sequencing. It was after roughly ten days of culture that CD4+ T cells were isolated. None of the vaccinated had previously contracted SARS-CoV-2, and their nucleocapsid antibodies tested negative. This receptor was identified in a human donor who received a COVID-19 vaccine. J is TRBJ1-5 and V is TRBV30, with a possible D match to TRBD1 (6 bases). This material consisted of CD4+ T cells from PBMCs cultured with HCoV-229E spike peptides, taken before COVID-19 vaccination. The CDR3: CAWSGQTEQPQHF. CDR3 nucleotides: TGTGCCTGGAGCGGACAGACAGAACAGCCCCAGCATTTT.